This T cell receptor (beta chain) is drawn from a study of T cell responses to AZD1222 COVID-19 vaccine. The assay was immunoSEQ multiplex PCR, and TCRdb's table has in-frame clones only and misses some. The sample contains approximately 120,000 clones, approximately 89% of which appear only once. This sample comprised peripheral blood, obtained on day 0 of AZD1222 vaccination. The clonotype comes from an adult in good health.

In DNA form, the CDR3 reads TGTGCCATCAGTGGAGGTGGGTGGGAGACCCAGTACTTC. This sequence encodes CAISGGGWETQYF. V gene TRBV10-3 combines with J gene TRBJ2-5, with unresolved D. This CDR3 contains 13 residues. The ends were cut back, 4 bases at V and 5 bases at J, with 11 bases in the middle. Germline-derived CDR1 and CDR2 are ENHRY and SYGVKD.